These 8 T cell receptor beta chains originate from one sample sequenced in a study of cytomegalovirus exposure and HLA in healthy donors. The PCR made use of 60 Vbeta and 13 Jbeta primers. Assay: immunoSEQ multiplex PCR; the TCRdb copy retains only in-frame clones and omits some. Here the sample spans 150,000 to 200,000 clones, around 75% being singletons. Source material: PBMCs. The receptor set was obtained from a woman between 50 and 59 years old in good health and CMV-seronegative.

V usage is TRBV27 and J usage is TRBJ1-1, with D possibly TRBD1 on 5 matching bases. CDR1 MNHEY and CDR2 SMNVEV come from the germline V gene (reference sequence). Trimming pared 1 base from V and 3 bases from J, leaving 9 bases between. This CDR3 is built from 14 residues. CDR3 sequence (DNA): TGTGCCAGCAGTTTATACGGGGGACACACTGAAGCTTTCTTT. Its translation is CASSLYGGHTEAFF.

Written as DNA, the CDR3 is TGTGCCAGCCGGGGGGGAGGACCCCCCTACGAGCAGTACTTC. Translating gives CASRGGGPPYEQYF. The chain has TRBV28 and TRBJ2-7; 8 bases are shared with TRBD2. The CDR3 totals 14 residues. Germline CDR1 is MDHEN and CDR2 is SYDVKM. J lost 2 bases, V lost 8 bases, and 8 bases had no gene match.

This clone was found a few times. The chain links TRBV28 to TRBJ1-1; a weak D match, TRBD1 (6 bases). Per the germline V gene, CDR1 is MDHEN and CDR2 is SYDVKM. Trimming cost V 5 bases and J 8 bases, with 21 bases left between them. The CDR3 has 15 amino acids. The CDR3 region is CASSSPGDIGSEAFF. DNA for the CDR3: TGTGCCAGCAGTAGCCCCGGGGACATTGGCTCGGAAGCTTTCTTT.

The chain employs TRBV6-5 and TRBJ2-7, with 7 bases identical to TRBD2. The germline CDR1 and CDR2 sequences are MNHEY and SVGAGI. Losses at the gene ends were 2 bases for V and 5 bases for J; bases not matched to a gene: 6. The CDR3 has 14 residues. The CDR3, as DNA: TGTGCCAGCAGTTACGGTAGGGACTACGACGAGCAGTACTTC. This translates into CASSYGRDYDEQYF.

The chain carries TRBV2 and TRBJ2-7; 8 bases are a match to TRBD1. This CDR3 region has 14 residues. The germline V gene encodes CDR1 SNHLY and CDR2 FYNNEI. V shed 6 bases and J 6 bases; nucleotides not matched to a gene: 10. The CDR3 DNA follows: TGTGCCAGCAGGAGACAGGGGCCTCAAGGCGAGCAGTACTTC. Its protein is CASRRQGPQGEQYF.

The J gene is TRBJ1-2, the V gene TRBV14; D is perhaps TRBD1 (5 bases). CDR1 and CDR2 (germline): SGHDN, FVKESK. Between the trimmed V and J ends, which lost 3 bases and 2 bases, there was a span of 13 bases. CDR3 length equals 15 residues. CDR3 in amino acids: CASSHMQGVNYGYTF. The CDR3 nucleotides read TGTGCCAGCAGCCATATGCAGGGCGTAAACTATGGCTACACCTTC.

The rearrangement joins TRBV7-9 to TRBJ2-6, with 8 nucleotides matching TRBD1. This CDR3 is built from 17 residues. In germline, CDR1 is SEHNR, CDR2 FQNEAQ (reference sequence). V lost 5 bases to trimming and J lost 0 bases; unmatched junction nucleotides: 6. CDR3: CASSPGGSNSGANVLTF. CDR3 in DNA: TGTGCCAGCAGCCCAGGGGGCAGCAACTCTGGGGCCAACGTCCTGACTTTC.

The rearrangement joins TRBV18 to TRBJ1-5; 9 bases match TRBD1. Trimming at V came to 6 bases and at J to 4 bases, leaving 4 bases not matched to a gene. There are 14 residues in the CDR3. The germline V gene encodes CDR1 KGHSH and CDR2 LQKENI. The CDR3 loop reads CASSSGQGNQPQHF. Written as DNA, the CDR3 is TGTGCCAGCTCTTCGGGACAGGGTAATCAGCCCCAGCATTTT.